This is a list of T cell receptor beta chains from one sample in a study of blood T cell repertoires in COVID-19. Profiled with immunoSEQ multiplex PCR; TCRdb holds only in-frame clones, not every one. Of about 190,000 clones listed, less than 85% are singletons. The sample taken for sequencing was PBMCs or T cells enriched from blood (not recorded which). The receptors were sampled from a woman aged 25-40 years who had recovered from COVID-19. The CDR3 runs from the conserved cysteine through the conserved F or W. D genes are given only for firm matches. Where a row states a size, it is once, few, many or the class of an expanded clone; other rows omit it.

D gene	clone size	V gene	J gene	CDR3 protein	CDR3 DNA
.	.	TRBV5-6	TRBJ1-3	CASSLDNRRGNTIYF	TGTGCCAGCAGCCTGGACAACCGTCGCGGAAACACCATATATTTT
.	.	TRBV28	TRBJ2-7	CASSLFLPPDTPYEQYF	TGTGCCAGCAGTTTGTTTCTCCCCCCTGACACCCCCTACGAGCAGTACTTC
TRBD1	once	TRBV7-3	TRBJ1-1	CASSLGTGFTEAFF	TGTGCCAGCAGCTTAGGGACAGGTTTCACTGAAGCTTTCTTT
.	.	TRBV12-3/TRBV12-4	TRBJ2-7	CASTLGSSYEQYF	TGTGCCAGCACCCTCGGGAGCTCCTACGAGCAGTACTTC
TRBD1	.	TRBV10-1	TRBJ1-5	CASSEGTGHQPQHF	TGCGCCAGCAGTGAAGGGACAGGCCATCAGCCCCAGCATTTT
.	.	TRBV14	TRBJ2-6	CASSPGYGANVLTF	TGTGCCAGCAGCCCAGGGTATGGGGCCAACGTCCTGACTTTC
TRBD1	.	TRBV6-2/TRBV6-3	TRBJ1-1	CASSYSGTGLLGFF	TGTGCCAGCAGTTACTCGGGGACAGGACTTCTAGGTTTCTTT
TRBD1	once	TRBV19	TRBJ1-2	CASSPDRGYGYTF	TGTGCCAGTAGTCCTGACAGGGGCTATGGCTACACCTTC
TRBD1	.	TRBV12-5	TRBJ2-3	CAISDRSTNTQYF	TGTGCTATTTCGGACAGGTCCACTAATACGCAGTATTTT
.	.	TRBV6-4	TRBJ2-3	CASSERGSTDTQYF	TGTGCCAGCAGTGAACGGGGAAGCACAGATACGCAGTATTTT
.	once	TRBV28	TRBJ1-1	CASSLQGLGTEAFF	TGTGCCAGCAGTTTACAGGGCCTTGGCACTGAAGCTTTCTTT
.	.	TRBV19	TRBJ1-2	CASSELNYGYTF	TGTGCCAGTAGCGAACTCAACTATGGCTACACCTTC
TRBD1	.	TRBV11-3	TRBJ2-3	CASSSRTGGISSTDTQYF	TGTGCCAGCAGCTCAAGGACAGGGGGGATTTCTAGCACAGATACGCAGTATTTT
TRBD2	.	TRBV9	TRBJ2-1	CASSDSGVGNNEQFF	TGTGCCAGCAGCGACAGCGGGGTGGGGAACAATGAGCAGTTCTTC
TRBD1	once	TRBV3-1/TRBV3-2	TRBJ2-3	CASSQTGVGLTQYF	TGTGCCAGCAGCCAAACAGGGGTCGGACTTACGCAGTATTTT
TRBD2	once	TRBV9	TRBJ2-2	CASSVSSGINTGELFF	TGTGCCAGCAGCGTCTCTAGCGGGATAAACACCGGGGAGCTGTTTTTT
TRBD2	.	TRBV7-2	TRBJ2-5	CASSRDSGGGEKTQYF	TGTGCCAGCAGTCGTGATAGCGGGGGGGGCGAGAAGACCCAGTACTTC
.	.	TRBV7-3	TRBJ1-2	CASSLQTGYGYTF	TGTGCCAGCAGCTTACAGACAGGCTATGGCTACACCTTC
.	.	TRBV11-3	TRBJ1-1	CASSRAGNTEAFF	TGTGCCAGCAGCCGCGCAGGGAACACTGAAGCTTTCTTT
TRBD1	.	TRBV7-2	TRBJ2-7	CASSSTGGYEQYF	TGTGCCAGCAGCTCCACAGGGGGTTACGAGCAGTACTTC
TRBD2	.	TRBV5-1	TRBJ2-3	CASSSRRGGIGDTQYF	TGCGCCAGCAGCTCCCGACGGGGGGGCATTGGAGATACGCAGTATTTT
TRBD2	.	TRBV2	TRBJ2-1	CASSDSAGGLYNEQFF	TGTGCCAGCAGTGATTCGGCGGGAGGCCTATACAATGAGCAGTTCTTC
.	.	TRBV6-5	TRBJ1-5	CASQLGSNSNQPQHF	TGTGCCAGCCAGCTAGGGAGTAATAGCAATCAGCCCCAGCATTTT
TRBD1	once	TRBV19	TRBJ1-5	CASSEDRVQPQHF	TGTGCCAGTAGTGAGGACAGGGTTCAACCCCAGCATTTT
TRBD1	.	TRBV5-5	TRBJ1-6	CASSLGGTGNSPLHF	TGTGCCAGCAGCTTGGGCGGGACAGGGAATTCACCCCTCCACTTT
.	.	TRBV6-4	TRBJ2-3	CASSDMAGSTDTQYF	TGTGCCAGCAGTGACATGGCAGGAAGCACAGATACGCAGTATTTT
TRBD1	few	TRBV5-1	TRBJ1-6	CASSTDRESYNSPLHF	TGCGCCAGCAGCACGGACAGGGAGTCCTATAATTCACCCCTCCACTTT
.	.	TRBV27	TRBJ2-3	CASSFQDREDTQYF	TGTGCCAGCAGTTTCCAAGACCGGGAAGATACGCAGTATTTT
TRBD2	.	TRBV9	TRBJ2-2	CASSAVGGTSFGTGELFF	TGTGCCAGCAGCGCAGTGGGGGGGACTAGCTTCGGCACCGGGGAGCTGTTTTTT
TRBD2	.	TRBV27	TRBJ2-1	CATQREVPVVEQFF	TGTGCCACACAGCGGGAGGTTCCCGTCGTTGAGCAGTTCTTC
TRBD2	few	TRBV19	TRBJ2-7	CASSRETSGRPLSYEQYF	TGTGCCAGTAGCCGAGAGACTAGCGGGAGGCCCCTCAGCTACGAGCAGTACTTC
.	.	TRBV5-6	TRBJ1-5	CASSFSGNQPQHF	TGTGCCAGCAGCTTCTCCGGCAATCAGCCCCAGCATTTT
.	once	TRBV20-1	TRBJ1-6	CSATRLRPLHF	TGCAGTGCTACCCGCCTGCGACCCCTCCACTTT
TRBD2	.	TRBV6-4	TRBJ2-3	CASSVRGVQDTQYF	TGTGCCAGCAGTGTTCGGGGGGTCCAGGATACGCAGTATTTT
.	.	TRBV3-1/TRBV3-2	TRBJ2-7	CASSQVGGLYEQYF	TGTGCCAGCAGCCAAGTGGGCGGGCTATACGAGCAGTACTTC
TRBD2	.	TRBV3-1/TRBV3-2	TRBJ2-2	CATQPGTRGLAGGIGELFF	TGTGCCACCCAACCCGGGACCCGAGGGCTAGCGGGAGGAATTGGGGAGCTGTTTTTT
TRBD1	.	TRBV7-9	TRBJ1-2	CASSSQGAWGYTF	TGTGCCAGCAGCTCTCAGGGGGCATGGGGCTACACCTTC
.	.	TRBV5-1	TRBJ1-1	CASSLGTVVTEAFF	TGCGCCAGCAGCTTGGGGACAGTCGTCACTGAAGCTTTCTTT
TRBD2	once	TRBV6-1	TRBJ2-1	CASSERPGTSNVGGPYNEQFF	TGTGCCAGCAGTGAACGTCCCGGGACTAGTAATGTAGGGGGACCCTACAATGAGCAGTTCTTC
TRBD1	.	TRBV14	TRBJ1-1	CASSQDRTGEGNEWFF	TGTGCCAGCAGCCAAGATCGGACAGGGGAGGGGAATGAATGGTTCTTT
.	.	TRBV19	TRBJ2-1	CASSMVPGSHNEQFF	TGTGCCAGTAGTATGGTACCCGGGAGTCACAATGAGCAGTTCTTC